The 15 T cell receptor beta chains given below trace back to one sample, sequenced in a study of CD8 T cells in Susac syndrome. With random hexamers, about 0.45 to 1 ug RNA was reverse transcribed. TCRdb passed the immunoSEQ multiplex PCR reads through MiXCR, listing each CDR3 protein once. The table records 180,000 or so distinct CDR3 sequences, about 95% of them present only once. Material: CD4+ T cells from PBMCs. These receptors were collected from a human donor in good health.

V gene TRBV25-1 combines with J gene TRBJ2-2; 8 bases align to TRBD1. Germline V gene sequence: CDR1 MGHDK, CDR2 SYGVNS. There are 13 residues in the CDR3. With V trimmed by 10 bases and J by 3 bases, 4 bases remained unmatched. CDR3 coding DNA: TGTGCCAAGGACAGGGTAGACACCGGGGAGCTGTTTTTT. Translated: CAKDRVDTGELFF.

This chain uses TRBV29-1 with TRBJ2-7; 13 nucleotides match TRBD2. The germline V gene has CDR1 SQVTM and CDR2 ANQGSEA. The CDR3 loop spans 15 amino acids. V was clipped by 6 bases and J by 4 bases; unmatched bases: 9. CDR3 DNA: TGCAGCGTCCCGGGGACTAGCGGGGTTACGTACGAGCAGTACTTC. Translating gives CSVPGTSGVTYEQYF.

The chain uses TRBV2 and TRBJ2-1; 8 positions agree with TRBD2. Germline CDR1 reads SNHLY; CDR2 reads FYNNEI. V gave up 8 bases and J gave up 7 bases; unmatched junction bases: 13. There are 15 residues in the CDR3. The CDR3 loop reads CASQPGLGRINEQFF. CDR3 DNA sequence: TGTGCCAGCCAACCGGGACTAGGACGGATTAATGAGCAGTTCTTC.

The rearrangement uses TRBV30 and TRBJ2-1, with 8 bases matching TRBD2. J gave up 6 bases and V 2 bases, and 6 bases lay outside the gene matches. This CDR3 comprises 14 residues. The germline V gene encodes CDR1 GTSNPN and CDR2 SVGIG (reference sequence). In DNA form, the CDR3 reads TGTGCCTGGAGTTCTGGACTAGCATCCAATGAGCAGTTCTTC. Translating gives CAWSSGLASNEQFF.

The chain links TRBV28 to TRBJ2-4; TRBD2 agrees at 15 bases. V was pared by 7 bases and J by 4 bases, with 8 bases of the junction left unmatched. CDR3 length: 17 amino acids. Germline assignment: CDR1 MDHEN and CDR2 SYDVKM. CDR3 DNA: TGTGCCAGCACCCCCCGCGGACTAGCGGGAGGGAAAAACATTCAGTACTTC. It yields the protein CASTPRGLAGGKNIQYF.

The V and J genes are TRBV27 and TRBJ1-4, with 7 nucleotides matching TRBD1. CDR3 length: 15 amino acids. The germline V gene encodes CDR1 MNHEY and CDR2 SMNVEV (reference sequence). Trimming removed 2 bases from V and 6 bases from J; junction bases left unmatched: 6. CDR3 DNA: TGTGCCAGCAGTTTAAGGGGGCCGACCCATGAAAAACTGTTTTTT. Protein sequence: CASSLRGPTHEKLFF.

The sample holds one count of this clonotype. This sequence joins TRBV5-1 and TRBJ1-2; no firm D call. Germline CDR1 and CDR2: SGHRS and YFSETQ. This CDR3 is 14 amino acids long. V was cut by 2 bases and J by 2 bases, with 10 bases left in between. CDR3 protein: CASSFSTPNYGYTF. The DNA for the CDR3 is TGCGCCAGCAGCTTCTCGACACCAAACTATGGCTACACCTTC.

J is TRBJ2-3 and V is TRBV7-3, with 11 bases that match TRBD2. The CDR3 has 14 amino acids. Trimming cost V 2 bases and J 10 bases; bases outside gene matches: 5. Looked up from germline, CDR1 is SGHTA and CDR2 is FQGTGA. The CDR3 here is CASSLETSGAAQYF. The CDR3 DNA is TGTGCCAGCAGCTTAGAGACTAGCGGGGCGGCGCAGTATTTT.

The CDR3 nucleotides read TGTGCCAGCAGTGCTAGCGGGTCTTCCACAGATACGCAGTATTTT. It specifies CASSASGSSTDTQYF. V usage is TRBV7-3 and J usage is TRBJ2-3; TRBD2 aligns across 8 bases. Looked up from germline, CDR1 is SGHTA and CDR2 is FQGTGA. This CDR3 spans 15 amino acids. With V trimmed by 6 bases and J by 2 bases, 7 bases remained unmatched.

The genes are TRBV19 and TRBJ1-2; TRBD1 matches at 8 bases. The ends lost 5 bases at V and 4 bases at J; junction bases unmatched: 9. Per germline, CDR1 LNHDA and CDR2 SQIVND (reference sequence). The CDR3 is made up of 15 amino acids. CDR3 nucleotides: TGTGCCAGTAGTCCCTCGCGCGACAGGGGCTATGGCTACACCTTC. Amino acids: CASSPSRDRGYGYTF.

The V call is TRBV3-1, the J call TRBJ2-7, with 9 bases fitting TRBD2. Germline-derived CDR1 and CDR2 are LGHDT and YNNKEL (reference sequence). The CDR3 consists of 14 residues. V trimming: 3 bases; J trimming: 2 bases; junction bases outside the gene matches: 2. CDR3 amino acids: CASSHAGGPYEQYF. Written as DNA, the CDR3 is TGTGCCAGCAGCCATGCGGGAGGGCCCTACGAGCAGTACTTC.

The CDR3: CASSFAEGVAGGYTF. In DNA, the CDR3 is TGTGCCAGCAGTTTTGCTGAGGGGGTCGCGGGCGGCTACACCTTC. The V call is TRBV12-3 or TRBV12-4, the J call TRBJ1-2, with D possibly TRBD1 on 6 matching bases. The V end lost 3 bases, the J end lost 8 bases, and 19 bases lay between the germline ends. This CDR3 is built from 15 residues.

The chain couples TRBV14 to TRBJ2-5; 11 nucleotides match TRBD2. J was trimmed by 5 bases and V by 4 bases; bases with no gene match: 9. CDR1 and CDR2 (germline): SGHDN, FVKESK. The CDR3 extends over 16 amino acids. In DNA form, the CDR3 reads TGTGCCAGCAGCCTCCGTCCTAGCGGGAGGCCGGAGACCCAGTACTTC. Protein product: CASSLRPSGRPETQYF.

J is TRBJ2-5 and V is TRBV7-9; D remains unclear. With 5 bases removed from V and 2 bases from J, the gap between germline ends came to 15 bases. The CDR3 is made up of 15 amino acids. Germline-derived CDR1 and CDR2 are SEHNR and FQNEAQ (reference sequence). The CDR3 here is CASSLDPRNQETQYF. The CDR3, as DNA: TGTGCCAGCAGCCTTGACCCCAGAAATCAAGAGACCCAGTACTTC.

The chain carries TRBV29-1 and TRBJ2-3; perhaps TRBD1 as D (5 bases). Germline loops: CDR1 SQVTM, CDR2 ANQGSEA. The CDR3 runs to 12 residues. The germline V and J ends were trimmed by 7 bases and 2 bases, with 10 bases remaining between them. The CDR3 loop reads CSGGGPTDTQYF. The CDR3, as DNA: TGCAGCGGGGGCGGACCCACAGATACGCAGTATTTT.